A selection of T cell receptor beta chains follows, all from one sample in a study of T cells after yellow fever vaccination. TCRdb re-derived calls from the 5' RACE reads in MiXCR, one entry per CDR3 protein. The data show under 600,000 distinct CDR3 sequences, with 13% seen just once and roughly 13% held by the top ten. Source: PBMCs, taken on the day of the yellow fever booster vaccination. These receptors all come from a man aged 30 to 39 who received the YFV17D yellow fever vaccine. The CDR3 runs from the conserved cysteine through the conserved F or W. A D gene is named only where the DNA matches it firmly. Not all rows give a size; the values are once, few, many and, for expanded clones, a class.

>TRBV18|TRBJ2-7|NA|NA
CASSPGGADEQYF
TGTGCCAGCTCTCCTGGGGGGGCGGACGAGCAGTACTTC
>TRBV28|TRBJ2-3|NA|TRBD2
CASSPGTSGSDTQYF
TGTGCCAGCAGTCCCGGGACTAGCGGATCAGATACGCAGTATTTT
>TRBV12-3/TRBV12-4|TRBJ2-1|NA|NA
CASSFRLLGSYNEQFF
TGTGCCAGCAGTTTTCGTCTTCTGGGCTCCTACAATGAGCAGTTCTTC
>TRBV6-5|TRBJ1-1|NA|NA
CASSYRSEAFF
TGTGCCAGCAGTTACAGATCTGAAGCTTTCTTT
>TRBV19|TRBJ2-7|NA|NA
CASSARQDSSYEQYF
TGTGCCAGTAGTGCCAGACAGGATTCCTCCTACGAGCAGTACTTC
>TRBV20-1|TRBJ2-7|few|TRBD2
CSASKGRAGVEQYF
TGCAGTGCTAGTAAAGGTCGGGCGGGAGTCGAGCAGTACTTC
>TRBV19|TRBJ2-5|NA|TRBD1
CASSMDRAARETQYF
TGTGCCAGTAGTATGGACAGGGCGGCTCGAGAGACCCAGTACTTC
>TRBV6-1|TRBJ2-1|few|NA
CASSEQGGAIGLYNEQFF
TGTGCCAGCAGTGAACAGGGGGGCGCGATCGGTCTCTACAATGAGCAGTTCTTC
>TRBV20-1|TRBJ2-1|many|TRBD2
CSASPSSGVLEQFF
TGCAGTGCTAGCCCCTCTAGCGGAGTCCTCGAGCAGTTCTTC
>TRBV7-8|TRBJ2-5|once|TRBD1
CASSSPDRGETQYF
TGTGCCAGCAGCTCGCCGGACAGGGGAGAGACCCAGTACTTC
>TRBV5-4|TRBJ2-1|NA|NA
CASSLSGWGSEQFF
TGTGCCAGCAGCTTGAGTGGATGGGGTTCTGAGCAGTTCTTC
>TRBV20-1|TRBJ2-1|NA|NA
CSSLQRASQFF
TGCAGTTCTCTTCAGAGGGCTAGTCAGTTCTTC
>TRBV7-6|TRBJ2-5|NA|TRBD2
CASASGNGPGGTQYF
TGTGCCAGCGCTAGCGGGAACGGTCCGGGAGGGACCCAGTACTTC
>TRBV18|TRBJ2-2|NA|TRBD1
CASSPGDRVAGELFF
TGTGCCAGCTCACCAGGTGACAGGGTCGCCGGGGAGCTGTTTTTT
>TRBV7-8|TRBJ2-7|NA|TRBD1
CASSSRQGDYEQYF
TGTGCCAGCAGCTCCCGACAGGGCGACTACGAGCAGTACTTC
>TRBV3-1|TRBJ1-1|few|NA
CASSQEYGSAEAFF
TGTGCCAGCAGCCAAGAATACGGAAGCGCTGAAGCTTTCTTT
>TRBV20-1|TRBJ2-7|NA|NA
CSARGSYYEQYF
TGCAGTGCTAGGGGCTCTTACTACGAGCAGTACTTC
>TRBV7-2|TRBJ1-1|few|NA
CASSSDPNTEAFF
TGTGCCAGCAGCTCCGACCCGAACACTGAAGCTTTCTTT
>TRBV11-2|TRBJ2-1|few|NA
CASSFSGTKQQFF
TGTGCCAGCAGCTTCTCGGGTACTAAGCAGCAGTTCTTC
>TRBV20-1|TRBJ2-7|few|NA
CSARDGGYEQYF
TGCAGTGCTAGAGATGGGGGTTACGAGCAGTACTTC
>TRBV5-4|TRBJ2-2|NA|NA
CASSANNQNTGELFF
TGTGCCAGCAGCGCAAATAACCAGAACACCGGGGAGCTGTTTTTT
>TRBV15|TRBJ1-2|NA|NA
CATSRDHSANYGYTF
TGTGCCACCAGCAGAGATCATTCTGCCAACTATGGCTACACCTTC
>TRBV29-1|TRBJ1-1|few|NA
CSVGSEAFF
TGCAGCGTCGGGTCTGAAGCTTTCTTT
>TRBV2|TRBJ2-1|few|TRBD2
CASSEEASGRARNEQFF
TGTGCCAGCAGTGAAGAGGCTAGCGGGAGGGCCCGGAATGAGCAGTTCTTC
>TRBV2|TRBJ2-2|NA|NA
CASRDYRDTLNTGELFF
TGTGCCAGCAGGGATTACCGGGACACCCTGAACACCGGGGAGCTGTTTTTT
>TRBV20-1|TRBJ2-2|few|NA
CSASFQITGELFF
TGCAGTGCTAGTTTCCAGATCACCGGGGAGCTGTTTTTT
>TRBV29-1|TRBJ2-1|few|TRBD1
CSVWEQGAGEQFF
TGCAGCGTTTGGGAACAGGGGGCAGGTGAGCAGTTCTTC
>TRBV5-6|TRBJ2-5|NA|TRBD2
CASSFLAGGRETQYF
TGTGCCAGCAGCTTTCTAGCGGGAGGACGAGAGACCCAGTACTTC
>TRBV12-3/TRBV12-4|TRBJ2-2|few|NA
CASRALNTGELFF
TGTGCCAGCAGAGCCTTAAACACCGGGGAGCTGTTTTTT
>TRBV7-2|TRBJ2-2|few|TRBD2
CASSFAGLAGEGTGELFF
TGTGCCAGCAGCTTCGCGGGACTAGCGGGAGAAGGAACCGGGGAGCTGTTTTTT
>TRBV12-5|TRBJ1-1|NA|TRBD1
CASGVVYRGPTGNTEAFF
TGTGCTAGTGGTGTCGTTTACAGGGGTCCCACGGGGAACACTGAAGCTTTCTTT
>TRBV9|TRBJ2-7|few|TRBD2
CASSPSGSRDYEQYF
TGTGCCAGCAGCCCCAGCGGGAGTAGGGACTACGAGCAGTACTTC
>TRBV30|TRBJ1-1|many|NA
CAWSEARALGAFF
TGTGCCTGGAGTGAGGCCAGAGCTCTGGGAGCTTTCTTT
>TRBV27|TRBJ2-7|NA|NA
CASAPRVSYEQYF
TGTGCCAGCGCCCCCAGGGTCTCCTACGAGCAGTACTTC
>TRBV4-3|TRBJ2-2|few|TRBD1
CASSQVGTGDGELFF
TGCGCCAGCAGCCAAGTGGGGACAGGGGACGGGGAGCTGTTTTTT
>TRBV27|TRBJ1-4|NA|NA
CASSLPGNEKLFF
TGTGCCAGCAGTTTACCAGGGAATGAAAAACTGTTTTTT
>TRBV12-3/TRBV12-4|TRBJ2-7|NA|NA
CASSLAGGPGQYF
TGTGCCAGCAGTTTAGCGGGAGGCCCCGGACAGTACTTC
>TRBV24-1|TRBJ2-5|few|NA
CATSEIDETQYF
TGTGCCACCAGTGAGATAGACGAGACCCAGTACTTC
>TRBV10-3|TRBJ2-2|many|NA
CAISTGFTGELFF
TGTGCCATCAGCACAGGGTTCACCGGGGAGCTGTTTTTT
>TRBV20-1|TRBJ1-3|many|NA
CSASLGGGADNTIYF
TGCAGTGCTTCCCTCGGCGGAGGGGCAGATAACACCATATATTTT
>TRBV7-2|TRBJ2-2|NA|NA
CASSFSAGVAGELFF
TGTGCCAGCAGCTTCTCGGCAGGGGTGGCCGGGGAGCTGTTTTTT
>TRBV20-1|TRBJ2-3|few|NA
CSARAVSTDTQYF
TGCAGTGCTAGAGCGGTGAGCACAGATACGCAGTATTTT
>TRBV6-2/TRBV6-3|TRBJ2-7|NA|TRBD2
CASSYDLLTSGWYEQYF
TGTGCCAGCAGTTACGACCTTCTAACTAGCGGGTGGTACGAGCAGTACTTC
>TRBV7-9|TRBJ2-1|NA|TRBD2
CASSVTSGRKSYNEQFF
TGTGCCAGCAGCGTGACTAGCGGGAGGAAGTCCTACAATGAGCAGTTCTTC
>TRBV20-1|TRBJ2-7|NA|TRBD2
CSANPSGKTYEQYF
TGCAGTGCAAATCCTAGCGGAAAAACCTACGAGCAGTACTTC
>TRBV19|TRBJ1-2|few|TRBD1
CASSSPRDRGHAYTF
TGTGCCAGTAGTAGCCCCCGGGACAGGGGGCATGCCTACACCTTC
>TRBV7-2|TRBJ2-2|NA|NA
CASSLELSSGELFF
TGTGCCAGCAGCTTAGAACTAAGCTCCGGGGAGCTGTTTTTT
>TRBV6-2/TRBV6-3|TRBJ2-7|many|NA
CASSYGRTNYEQYF
TGTGCCAGCAGTTATGGGAGGACGAACTACGAGCAGTACTTC
>TRBV7-8|TRBJ2-6|NA|NA
CASSSGSGSGANVLTF
TGTGCCAGCAGCAGTGGAAGCGGATCTGGGGCCAACGTCCTGACTTTC